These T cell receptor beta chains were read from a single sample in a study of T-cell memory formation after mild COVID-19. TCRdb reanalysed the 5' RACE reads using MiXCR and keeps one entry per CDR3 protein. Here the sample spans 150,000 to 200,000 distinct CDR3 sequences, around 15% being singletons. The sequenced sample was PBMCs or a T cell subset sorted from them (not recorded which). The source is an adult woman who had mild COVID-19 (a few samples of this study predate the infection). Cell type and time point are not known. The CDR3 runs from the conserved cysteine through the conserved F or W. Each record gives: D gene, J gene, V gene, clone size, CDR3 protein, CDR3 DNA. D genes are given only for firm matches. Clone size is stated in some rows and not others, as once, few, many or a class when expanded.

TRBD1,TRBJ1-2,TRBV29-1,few,CSVGDRNYGYTF,TGCAGCGTTGGGGACAGGAACTATGGCTACACCTTC
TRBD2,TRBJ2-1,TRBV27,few,CASQREELSLNNEQFF,TGTGCCAGCCAGCGGGAGGAACTATCCCTGAACAATGAGCAGTTCTTC
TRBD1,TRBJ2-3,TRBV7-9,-,CASSFLPRDRGSTDTQYF,TGTGCCAGCAGCTTTCTTCCCCGGGACAGGGGTAGCACAGATACGCAGTATTTT
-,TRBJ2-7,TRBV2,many,CASSPSVEQYF,TGTGCCAGCAGTCCTAGCGTTGAGCAGTACTTC
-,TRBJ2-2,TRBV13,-,CASSLGPGELFF,TGTGCCAGCAGCTTAGGCCCCGGGGAGCTGTTTTTT
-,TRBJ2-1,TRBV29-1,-,CSVGSGPYYNEQFF,TGCAGCGTTGGGAGCGGACCATACTACAATGAGCAGTTCTTC
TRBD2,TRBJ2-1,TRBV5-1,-,CASSPPWASGEQFF,TGCGCCAGCAGCCCTCCCTGGGCTAGCGGGGAGCAGTTCTTC
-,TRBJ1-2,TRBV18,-,CASSPDRLLNYGYTF,TGTGCCAGCTCACCCGACAGGCTCCTTAACTATGGCTACACCTTC
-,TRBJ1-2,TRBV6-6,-,CASSYPRRVMEGYTF,TGTGCCAGCAGTTACCCGAGGCGGGTAATGGAAGGCTACACCTTC
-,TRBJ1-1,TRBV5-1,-,CASSLEWGTEAFF,TGCGCCAGCAGCTTGGAGTGGGGCACTGAAGCTTTCTTT
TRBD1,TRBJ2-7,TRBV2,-,CASRTGDYEQYF,TGTGCCAGCAGAACAGGGGACTACGAGCAGTACTTC
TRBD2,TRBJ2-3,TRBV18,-,CASSPNSGGSTVLYF,TGTGCCAGCTCACCGAACAGCGGGGGGTCGACAGTACTGTATTTT
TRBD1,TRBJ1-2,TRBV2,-,CASMGQGESRDGYTF,TGTGCCAGCATGGGACAGGGGGAAAGCCGGGATGGCTACACCTTC
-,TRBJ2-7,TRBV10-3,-,CAISVGGLREQYF,TGTGCCATCAGTGTGGGGGGCCTGCGCGAGCAGTACTTC
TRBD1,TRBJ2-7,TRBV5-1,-,CASSSTTGVYEQYF,TGCGCCAGCAGCTCCACAACAGGGGTTTACGAGCAGTACTTC
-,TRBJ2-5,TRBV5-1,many,CASSLTVGRETQYF,TGCGCCAGCAGCTTGACCGTGGGTCGAGAGACCCAGTACTTC
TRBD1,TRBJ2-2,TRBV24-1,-,CATSDFRDRDTGELFF,TGTGCCACCAGTGACTTCCGGGACAGGGACACCGGGGAGCTGTTTTTT
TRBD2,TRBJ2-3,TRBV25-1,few,CASSVGASGGANTQYF,TGTGCCAGCAGTGTTGGAGCTAGCGGGGGGGCGAATACGCAGTATTTT
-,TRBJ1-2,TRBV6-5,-,CASSQAARVSYGYTF,TGTGCCAGCAGTCAGGCTGCCAGGGTCTCCTATGGCTACACCTTC
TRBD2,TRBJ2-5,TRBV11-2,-,CASRRGGGEETQYF,TGTGCCAGCAGGCGGGGGGGGGGCGAAGAGACCCAGTACTTC
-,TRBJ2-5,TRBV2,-,CASSEETAGETQYF,TGTGCCAGCAGTGAAGAGACTGCTGGGGAGACCCAGTACTTC
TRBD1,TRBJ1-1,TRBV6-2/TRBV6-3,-,CASRTIRGQGYSTEAFF,TGTGCAAGCCGTACTATCCGCGGACAGGGTTATAGCACTGAAGCTTTCTTT
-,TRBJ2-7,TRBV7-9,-,CASSSVSFEEGEQYF,TGTGCCAGCAGCTCCGTTTCCTTCGAGGAAGGCGAGCAGTACTTC
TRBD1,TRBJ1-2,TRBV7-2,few,CASSRDRAYGYTF,TGTGCCAGCAGCCGAGACAGGGCCTATGGCTACACCTTC
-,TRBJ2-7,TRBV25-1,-,CASSLDFFYEQYF,TGTGCCAGCAGTCTAGATTTCTTCTACGAGCAGTACTTC
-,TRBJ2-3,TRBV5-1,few,CASSSITGGTDTQYF,TGCGCCAGCAGCTCGATTACGGGGGGCACAGATACGCAGTATTTT
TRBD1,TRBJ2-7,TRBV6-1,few,CASSTGTGPYEQYF,TGTGCCAGCAGTACCGGGACAGGACCCTACGAGCAGTACTTC
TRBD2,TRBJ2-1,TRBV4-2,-,CASSQWGTSGSNEQFF,TGTGCCAGCAGCCAATGGGGGACTAGCGGGAGTAATGAGCAGTTCTTC
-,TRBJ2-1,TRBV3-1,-,CASTQKGAYKEQFF,TGTGCCAGCACCCAGAAGGGCGCCTACAAAGAGCAGTTCTTC
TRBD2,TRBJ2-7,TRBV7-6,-,CASSLSLAGTYEQYF,TGTGCCAGCAGCTTGAGTCTAGCGGGGACCTACGAGCAGTACTTC
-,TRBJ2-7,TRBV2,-,CASIPGAGPYEQYF,TGTGCCAGCATTCCAGGGGCGGGACCCTACGAGCAGTACTTC
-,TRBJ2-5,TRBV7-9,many,CASSPTQETQYF,TGTGCCAGCAGCCCGACCCAAGAGACCCAGTACTTC
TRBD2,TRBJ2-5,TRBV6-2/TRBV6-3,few,CASSYGLAEQETQYF,TGTGCCAGCAGTTACGGACTAGCGGAACAAGAGACCCAGTACTTC
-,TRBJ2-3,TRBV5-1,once,CASSLAGLVGDTQYF,TGCGCCAGCAGCTTGGCCGGGCTAGTTGGAGATACGCAGTATTTT
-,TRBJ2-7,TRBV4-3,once,CASSQVKGSSYEQYF,TGCGCCAGCAGCCAAGTCAAGGGCAGCTCCTACGAGCAGTACTTC
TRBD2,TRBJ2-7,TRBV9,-,CASSVGGLAGGQNYEQYF,TGTGCCAGCAGCGTAGGGGGACTAGCGGGAGGCCAAAACTACGAGCAGTACTTC
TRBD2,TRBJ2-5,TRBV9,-,CASSAQLAGWEETQYF,TGTGCCAGCAGCGCCCAACTAGCGGGATGGGAGGAGACCCAGTACTTC
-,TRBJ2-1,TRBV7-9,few,CASSSRDRNEQFF,TGTGCCAGCAGCTCCAGGGACCGCAATGAGCAGTTCTTC
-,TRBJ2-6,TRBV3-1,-,CASSPNTGNSGANVLTF,TGTGCCAGCAGTCCCAATACAGGTAACTCTGGGGCCAACGTCCTGACTTTC
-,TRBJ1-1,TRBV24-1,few,CATSDLPDSEAFF,TGTGCCACCAGTGATTTGCCCGACAGCGAAGCTTTCTTT
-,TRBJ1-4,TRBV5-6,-,CASSAYRLSTNEKLFF,TGTGCCAGCAGCGCTTACAGGCTTTCAACTAATGAAAAACTGTTTTTT
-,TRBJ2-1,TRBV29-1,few,CSVGSSSYNEQFF,TGCAGCGTTGGGTCTAGCAGCTACAATGAGCAGTTCTTC
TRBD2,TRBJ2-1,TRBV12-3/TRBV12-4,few,CASSLVSGTRHYNEQFF,TGTGCCAGCAGTTTAGTGAGCGGGACTAGGCACTACAATGAGCAGTTCTTC
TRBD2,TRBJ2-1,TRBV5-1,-,CASSLVLLAGDHNEQFF,TGCGCCAGCAGCTTGGTCTTACTAGCGGGAGATCACAATGAGCAGTTCTTC
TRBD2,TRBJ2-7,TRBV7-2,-,CASSLDGLAGGQQYF,TGTGCCAGCAGCTTAGATGGACTAGCGGGAGGACAGCAGTACTTC
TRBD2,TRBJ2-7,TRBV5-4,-,CASSRSGSASYEQYF,TGTGCCAGCAGTCGAAGCGGGAGCGCCTCCTACGAGCAGTACTTC
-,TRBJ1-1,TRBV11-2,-,CASSLIPVGGTEAFF,TGTGCCAGCAGCTTGATCCCAGTTGGAGGCACTGAAGCTTTCTTT
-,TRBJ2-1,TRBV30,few,CAWSGYNEQFF,TGTGCCTGGTCTGGTTACAATGAGCAGTTCTTC
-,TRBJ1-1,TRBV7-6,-,CASSLDTTEAFF,TGTGCCAGCAGCTTAGATACCACTGAAGCTTTCTTT
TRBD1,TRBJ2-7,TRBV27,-,CASRGRSGGVYEQYF,TGTGCCAGCAGGGGGAGATCAGGGGGTGTTTACGAGCAGTACTTC
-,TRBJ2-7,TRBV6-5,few,CASSYNRDYYEQYF,TGTGCCAGCAGTTACAACAGGGACTACTACGAGCAGTACTTC
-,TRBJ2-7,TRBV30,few,CAWSLRGQGEQYF,TGTGCCTGGAGTTTGCGGGGGCAAGGCGAGCAGTACTTC
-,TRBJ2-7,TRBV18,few,CASSPGLQTYEQYF,TGTGCCAGCTCACCTGGCTTACAGACCTACGAGCAGTACTTC